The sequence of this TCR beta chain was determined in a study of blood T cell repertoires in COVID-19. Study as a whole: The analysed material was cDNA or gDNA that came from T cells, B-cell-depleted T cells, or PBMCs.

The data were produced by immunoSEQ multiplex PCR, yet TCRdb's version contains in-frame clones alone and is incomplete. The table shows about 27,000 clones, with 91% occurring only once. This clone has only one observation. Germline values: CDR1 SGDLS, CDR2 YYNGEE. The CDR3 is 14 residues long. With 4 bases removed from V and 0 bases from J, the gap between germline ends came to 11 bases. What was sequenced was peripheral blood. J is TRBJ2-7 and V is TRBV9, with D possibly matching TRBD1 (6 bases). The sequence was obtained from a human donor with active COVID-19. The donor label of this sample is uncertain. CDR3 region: CASSITGTSYEQYF. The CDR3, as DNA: TGTGCCAGCAGCATCACAGGGACCTCCTACGAGCAGTACTTC.